This TCR beta chain appears in the sequencing data of a study of identical twins (dated by TCRdb to the mid-2010s). Context from the whole study: To test whether fetal clonotypes persist, the study used deep sequencing on TCR alpha and beta repertoires from monozygotic twins, unrelated adults of various ages, and cord blood. To rule out contamination, the twin experiments were replicated at different times with different library preparation protocols.

Reading from cysteine to phenylalanine, the CDR3 counts 13 amino acids. Only CDR3 DNA is held: 39 bases, read in frame from base 1. V is pared back by 0 bases and J by 5 bases, with 6 bases lying between the germline termini. The germline V gene specifies SGDLS as CDR1 and YYNGEE as CDR2. Every donor in the study was a healthy Caucasian. Three pairs of female monozygotic twins, all aged about 18 to 29 years, made up the twin cohort. RNA for TCR libraries was isolated from peripheral blood mononuclear cells. This clonotype was observed a handful of times. Its specific antigen is unknown. It has no much larger one-base neighbor in the sample; base qualities were not kept. Libraries were prepared through 5' RACE. Sequencing was carried out with an Illumina HiSeq 2000. Template switching added a universal primer binding site, and the final cDNA carried a unique molecular identifier that allowed TCR cDNA molecules to be counted accurately. Specific primers in the conserved constant-segment region were used to synthesize first-strand cDNA for TCR alpha and beta chains. To control for contamination, every cDNA library carried two barcodes: a SMART-Mk sample barcode plus Illumina barcodes. TruSeq adapter sequences and Illumina sample barcodes were added in two successive PCR steps. TCR alpha and beta cDNA libraries were sequenced on the Illumina HiSeq platform with custom primers. The paper's processing steps were these. Unique molecular identifiers were extracted from raw reads with MiGEC, and CDR3 positions were determined with MiXCR. For each individual, recombination models were inferred using an EM algorithm with the repgenHMM and IGoR tools. The analysis of shared clonotypes was done with the tcR package in R, with sharing normalized by the product of cloneset sizes. Out-of-frame nonproductive sequences were analyzed to study raw recombination free of thymic and clonal selection effects. The public reads were run again by TCRdb, first through fastp at Q25 and then through MiXCR, and only productive beta chains were kept. Rows matching on CDR3 protein sequence are summarized as one entry with the most common DNA and genes. TCRdb's processing, not the authors' own work, is the source of the V and J calls. Recorded for this sample are approximately 890,000 distinct CDR3 sequences; over 9% of them occurred a single time. The ten most abundant clones make up 1.5% to 2% of the sample.

What the authors observed across the whole study: Fewer insertions were carried by abundant cord blood beta clonotypes, a similar but weaker trend appeared in young adult naive repertoires, and no such trend appeared in memory repertoires. Excess twin sharing in beta out-of-frame sequences was weaker because fewer shared sequences lowered the signal-to-noise ratio. Because the same donors could not be followed over many years, the conclusions relied on cross-sectional statistical analysis. In monozygotic twins, recombination models systematically underestimated out-of-frame TCR alpha sharing, but the models matched the sharing seen between unrelated individuals. Zero-insertion analyses could be partly confounded by invariant T cells such as MAIT and iNKT, although diverse VJ usage argued against such confounding for most clonotypes. Compared with coincidental sharing between unrelated individuals, out-of-frame TCR alpha sequences shared between twins had an excess of sequences with low generation probability.

These same data were also listed under a study on yellow fever vaccine responses in identical twins. The second paper states: The authors reported that the T cell response to vaccination in identical twins appeared partly convergent and partly personalized. In identical twins, the study followed T cell clones that responded to the vaccine with precision.

This chain joins TRBV9 to TRBJ2-1; a weak D assignment points to TRBD1 (5 bases agree). The sample consisted of PBMCs. This TCR came from a woman younger than 30 in good health. At the DNA level, the sequence is TGTGCCAGCAGCGTAGTGACAGACAATGAGCAGTTCTTC. Translated, this gives CASSVVTDNEQFF.